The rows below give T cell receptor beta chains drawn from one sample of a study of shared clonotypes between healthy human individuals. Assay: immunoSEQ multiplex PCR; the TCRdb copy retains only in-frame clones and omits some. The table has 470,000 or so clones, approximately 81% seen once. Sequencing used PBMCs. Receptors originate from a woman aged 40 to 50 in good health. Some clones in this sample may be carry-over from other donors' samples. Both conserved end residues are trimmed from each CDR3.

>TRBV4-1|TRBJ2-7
ASSHQGLAVSYEQY
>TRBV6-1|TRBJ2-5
ASTGLETQY
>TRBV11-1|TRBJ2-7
ASSLYSGTPYEQY
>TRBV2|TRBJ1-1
ASTPERVRGAF
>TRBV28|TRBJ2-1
ASSLPSNRVGEQF
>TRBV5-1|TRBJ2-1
ASSPAARGDEQF
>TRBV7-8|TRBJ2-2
ASSFAGDTGELF
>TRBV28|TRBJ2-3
ASSFSSTDTQY
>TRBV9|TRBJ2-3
ASSVMGLAGFTDTQY
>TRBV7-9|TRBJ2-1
ASSPYNEQF
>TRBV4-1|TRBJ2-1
ASSQPSREQF
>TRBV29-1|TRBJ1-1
SVEDPWARNTEAF
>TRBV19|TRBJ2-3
ASSMGGHQNTDTQY
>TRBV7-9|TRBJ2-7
ASSLGRSSYEQY
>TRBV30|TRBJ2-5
AWSVGRKQETQY
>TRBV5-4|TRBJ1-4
ASYHSDRGGDEKLF
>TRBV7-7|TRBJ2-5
ASSPDRTETQY
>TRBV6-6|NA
ASSYTYEQY
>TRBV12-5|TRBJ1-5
AGDWRRSNQPQH
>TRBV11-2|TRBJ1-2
ASSFRNYGYT
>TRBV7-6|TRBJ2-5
ASSILLAGPQETQY
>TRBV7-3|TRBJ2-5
ASSLGTPPTEQY
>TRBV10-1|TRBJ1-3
ASSAGDSGNTIY
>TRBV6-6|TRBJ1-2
ASSPSPNYGYT
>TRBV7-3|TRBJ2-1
ASSYIGTSSYNEQF
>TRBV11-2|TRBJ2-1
ASSLRGSGLYNEQF
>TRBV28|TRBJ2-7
ASVVTGSREQY
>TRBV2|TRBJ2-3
ASILSGEGADTQY
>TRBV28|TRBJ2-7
ASSFGGGETSYEQY
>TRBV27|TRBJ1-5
ASSLWQGAGSNQPQH
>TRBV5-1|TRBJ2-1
ASSLGGTSGTEQF
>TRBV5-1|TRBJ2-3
ASSLGNGMGTDTQY
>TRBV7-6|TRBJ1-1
ASSLDGTEAF
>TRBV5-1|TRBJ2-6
ASSSTGAGANVLT
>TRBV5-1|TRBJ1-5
ASSPGQGDQPQH
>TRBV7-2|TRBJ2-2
ASSLGQTQELF
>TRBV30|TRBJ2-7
AWGGTSYEQY
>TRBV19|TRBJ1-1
ASSPGQGVMNTEAF
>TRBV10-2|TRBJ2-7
ASSHGRRGLEQY
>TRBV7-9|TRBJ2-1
ASSSGYGSYNEQF
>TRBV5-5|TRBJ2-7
ASSKGQGYEGYEQY
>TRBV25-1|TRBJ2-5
ASSEWEGRTQGETQY
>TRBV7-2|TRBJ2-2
ASSFNRGTGELF
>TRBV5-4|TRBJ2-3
ASSLGTGGIFTDTQY
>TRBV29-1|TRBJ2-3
SVSGDTDTQY
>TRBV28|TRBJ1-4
ASSTREKGLF
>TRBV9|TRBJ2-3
ASSFSGSATDTQY
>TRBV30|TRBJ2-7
AWSVAFRGGEQY
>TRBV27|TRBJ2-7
ASSSTGTGGNGEQY
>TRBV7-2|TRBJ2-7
ASSVQGTSAQY
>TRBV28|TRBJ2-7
ASSSSEYEQY
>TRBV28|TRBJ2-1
ASAIASEQF
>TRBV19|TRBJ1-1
ASIGSAGNTEAF
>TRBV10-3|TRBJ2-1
AISASEEQF
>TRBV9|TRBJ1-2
ASSVGDSYGYT
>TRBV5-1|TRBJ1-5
ASSLTVGEPQH
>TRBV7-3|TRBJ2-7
ASSLMGSSYEQY
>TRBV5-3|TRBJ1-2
ARSLGGQDDGYT